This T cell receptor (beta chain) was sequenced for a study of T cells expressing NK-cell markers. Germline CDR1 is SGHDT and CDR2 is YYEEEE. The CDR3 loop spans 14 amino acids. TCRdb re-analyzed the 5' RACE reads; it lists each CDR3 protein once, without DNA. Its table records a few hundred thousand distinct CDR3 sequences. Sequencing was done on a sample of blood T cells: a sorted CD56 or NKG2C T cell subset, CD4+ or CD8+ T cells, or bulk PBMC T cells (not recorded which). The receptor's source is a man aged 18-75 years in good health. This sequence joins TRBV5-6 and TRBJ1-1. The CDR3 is CASSRRGMRAEAFF.